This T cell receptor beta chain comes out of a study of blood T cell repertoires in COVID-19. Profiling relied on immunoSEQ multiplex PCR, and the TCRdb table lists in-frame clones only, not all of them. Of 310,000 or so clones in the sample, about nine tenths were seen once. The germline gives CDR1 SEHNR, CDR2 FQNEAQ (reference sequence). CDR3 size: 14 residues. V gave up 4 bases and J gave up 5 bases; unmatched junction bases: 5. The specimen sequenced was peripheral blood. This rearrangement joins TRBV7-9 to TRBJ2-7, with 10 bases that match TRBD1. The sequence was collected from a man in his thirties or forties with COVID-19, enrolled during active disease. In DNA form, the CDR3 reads TGTGCCAGCAGCTCCGGGACAGGGGTGCACGAGCAGTACTTC. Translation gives CASSSGTGVHEQYF.